The clone carrying this TCR beta chain came up many times. J was trimmed by 5 bases and V by 5 bases; bases with no gene match: 10. Germline assignment: CDR1 SEHNR and CDR2 FQNEAQ (reference sequence). The length of the CDR3 is 15 residues. Researchers took RNA transcripts and amplified the TCR beta CDR3 regions from them. Using the HTBI primer set, a first-round RT-PCR was run on the TCR CDR3. TCRdb fed the multiplex PCR reads into MiXCR, producing one record per CDR3 protein. The table has 210,000 or so distinct CDR3 sequences, roughly 18% seen once. The data were taken from a study of T cells in Graves' hyperthyroidism and ophthalmopathy. Graves' hyperthyroidism qualified as stable when ophthalmopathy did not progress within 18 months. Not enrolled were patients with uncontrolled infection, other autoimmune disease, pregnancy or lactation. Clinical symptoms, serum thyroxine, TRAb, thyroid ultrasound and orbital computed tomography informed diagnoses. Isolation of PBMCs was performed on approximately 10 ml fresh peripheral blood.

The V and J genes are TRBV7-9 and TRBJ2-3; 7 nucleotides agree with TRBD2. Sequencing was done on a sample of blood. The receptor was isolated from a man in his forties or fifties with Graves' hyperthyroidism. DNA for the CDR3: TGTGCCAGCAGCCTTGCACTAGCGTCGGAAGATACGCAGTATTTT. Protein product: CASSLALASEDTQYF. Filled out from reference TRBV7-9 and TRBJ2-3, the complete variable domain reads DTGVSQNPRHKITKRGQNVTFRCDPISEHNRLYWYRQTLGQGPEFLTYFQNEAQLEKSRLLSDRFSAERPKGSFSTLEIQRTEQGDSAMYLCASSLALASEDTQYFGPGTRLTVL.